A selection of T cell receptor beta chains follows, all from one sample in a study of T-cell reconstitution after alpha-beta-depleted transplantation in children. TCRdb itself ran the PCR reads through MiXCR, one entry per CDR3 protein. The table lists 70,000 to 95,000 distinct CDR3 sequences, around 15% of them singletons, with 15% to 20% in the top ten. The sequencing here drew on PBMCs, mostly from graft donor cells, taken 180 days after TCRalphabeta/CD19-depleted stem cell transplant. These receptors all come from a male patient between 2 and 15 years old who had a stem cell transplant for acute lymphoblastic leukemia, so the T cells may come from the graft donor. The CDR3 runs from the conserved cysteine through the conserved F or W. Each record gives: clone size, V gene, J gene, D gene, CDR3 DNA, CDR3 protein. The D gene is left open where the match is weak. Clone size is not always given. Where it is, it says once, few, many or a class for expanded clones.

few,TRBV4-1,TRBJ2-7,TRBD2,TGCGCCAGCAGCCAAGATCGGGGCGGGGGGTCCTACGAGCAGTACTTC,CASSQDRGGGSYEQYF
many,TRBV5-6,TRBJ1-4,TRBD1,TGTGCCAGCAGCTTGTCAAACAGGGGGCAAGGTGAAAAACTGTTTTTT,CASSLSNRGQGEKLFF
NA,TRBV12-3/TRBV12-4,TRBJ1-5,NA,TGTGCCAGCAGTTTAACGACAGGCAATCAGCCCCAGCATTTT,CASSLTTGNQPQHF
medium-sized,TRBV5-5,TRBJ2-3,TRBD1,TGTGCCAGCAGCACAGGGGTGGAGGATACGCAGTATTTT,CASSTGVEDTQYF
NA,TRBV20-1,TRBJ2-1,NA,TGCAGTGCTAGTCTCGGGGGCGCCGGCAATGAGCAGTTCTTC,CSASLGGAGNEQFF
NA,TRBV20-1,TRBJ2-3,TRBD2,TGCAGTGCTAGAGAAATGACTAGCCACCAGTATTTT,CSAREMTSHQYF
NA,TRBV20-1,TRBJ2-7,NA,TGCAGTGCCGAGGACAGTCACCGCTACGAGCAGTACTTC,CSAEDSHRYEQYF
few,TRBV27,TRBJ2-6,NA,TGTGCCAGCAGTTTAAGGGGTTGGGCACAGCCGGGTGGCTCTGGGGCCAACGTCCTGACTTTC,CASSLRGWAQPGGSGANVLTF
few,TRBV7-9,TRBJ1-1,TRBD1,TGTGCCAGCAGCTCAAGGACAGGGATGGGGGCTGAAGCTTTCTTT,CASSSRTGMGAEAFF
many,TRBV14,TRBJ1-4,NA,TGTGCCAGCAGCCAAGATTCGAGGGTTGCCTCCCTTTCAACTAATGAAAAACTGTTTTTT,CASSQDSRVASLSTNEKLFF
NA,TRBV20-1,TRBJ2-3,NA,TGCAGTGCTAGGGACCCGCCAACAGATACGCAGTATTTT,CSARDPPTDTQYF
NA,TRBV18,TRBJ2-1,NA,TGTGCCAGCTCACCGGGGCAAGCTTACAATGAGCAGTTCTTC,CASSPGQAYNEQFF
many,TRBV5-1,TRBJ2-1,TRBD2,TGCGCCAGCAGCTTGGTAGGGGCGGGGGACTACAATGAGCAGTTCTTC,CASSLVGAGDYNEQFF
NA,TRBV19,TRBJ2-1,NA,TGTGCCAGTAGTATCCAGGGTAATGAGCAGTTCTTC,CASSIQGNEQFF
NA,TRBV15,TRBJ2-1,TRBD2,TGTGCCACCAGCAGAGAACCAGCGGGGGGGTTCAATGAGCAGTTCTTC,CATSREPAGGFNEQFF
NA,TRBV5-6,TRBJ2-7,NA,TGTGCCAGCAGCTACCGGGACGGAAGCTCCTACGAGCAGTACTTC,CASSYRDGSSYEQYF
NA,TRBV5-1,TRBJ2-5,TRBD2,TGCGCCAGCAGCCCCGGGACTAGCGGGGGGGCTGGAGAGACCCAGTACTTC,CASSPGTSGGAGETQYF
few,TRBV5-1,TRBJ1-1,NA,TGCGCCAGCAGCTTGGGATTTGTGGGGCCGGGCACTGAAGCTTTCTTT,CASSLGFVGPGTEAFF
few,TRBV20-1,TRBJ2-7,TRBD1,TGCAGTGCTAGGGGGGGACAGGGATTTCCCTACGAGCAGTACTTC,CSARGGQGFPYEQYF
NA,TRBV7-9,TRBJ1-2,TRBD1,TGTGCCAGCAGCCGGACAGGGGGGAACTATGGCTACACCTTC,CASSRTGGNYGYTF
NA,TRBV2,TRBJ2-7,NA,TGTGCCAGCAGCCATCTGGGGTCATACTTC,CASSHLGSYF
once,TRBV7-2,TRBJ2-7,NA,TGTGCCAGCAGCTTAGGAATGGCCGAGCAGTACTTC,CASSLGMAEQYF
NA,TRBV5-6,TRBJ2-2,TRBD2,TGTGCCAGCACGGTTGGGAGAACTAGCGGGGACTCCACCGGGGAGCTGTTTTTT,CASTVGRTSGDSTGELFF
NA,TRBV21-1,TRBJ2-5,NA,TGTGCCAGCAGCAAATGGCGGATAGGGCAAGAGACCCAGTACTTC,CASSKWRIGQETQYF
many,TRBV12-3/TRBV12-4,TRBJ1-5,NA,TGTGCCAGCAGTCCATCGACCCTAGGGAGCAATCAGCCCCAGCATTTT,CASSPSTLGSNQPQHF
few,TRBV4-1,TRBJ1-5,NA,TGCGCCAGCAGCCAAGATTGGGGGGCGGCTAATCAGCCCCAGCATTTT,CASSQDWGAANQPQHF
NA,TRBV20-1,TRBJ2-3,NA,TGCAGTGCTAGACACCGGGACTGGTCCACAGATACGCAGTATTTT,CSARHRDWSTDTQYF
NA,TRBV30,TRBJ2-5,NA,TGTGCCTGGAGTGTGCATGGTTCCCTCCAGGAGACCCAGTACTTC,CAWSVHGSLQETQYF
NA,TRBV18,TRBJ2-1,NA,TGTGCCAGCTCACCCATATTAAATGAGCAGTTCTTC,CASSPILNEQFF
few,TRBV5-1,TRBJ2-1,NA,TGCGCCAGCACGCCTCCCGACAATGAGCAGTTCTTC,CASTPPDNEQFF
many,TRBV27,TRBJ2-1,TRBD1,TGTGCCAGCAGTTTACAGGGGGCTGAGCAGTTCTTC,CASSLQGAEQFF
NA,TRBV12-3/TRBV12-4,TRBJ2-2,TRBD2,TGTGCCAGCAGTCCCCGGCGGGGGGCCGATGGGAACACCGGGGAGCTGTTTTTT,CASSPRRGADGNTGELFF
NA,TRBV7-9,TRBJ2-2,NA,TGTGCCAGCAGTATGGGCACCGGGGAGCTGTTTTTT,CASSMGTGELFF
NA,TRBV3-1,TRBJ2-3,NA,TGTGCCAGCAGCCAGATATGGGGGGCAGATACGCAGTATTTT,CASSQIWGADTQYF
NA,TRBV27,TRBJ1-1,NA,TGTGCCAGCAGTTTAACCGTTGACAGTCCGCGGAAAGCTTTCTTT,CASSLTVDSPRKAFF
medium-sized,TRBV4-2,TRBJ1-2,NA,TGTGCCAGCAGCTCACTCGACGGGAACTATGGCTACACCTTC,CASSSLDGNYGYTF
NA,TRBV6-2/TRBV6-3,TRBJ2-1,TRBD1,TGTGCCAGCAGTTACGGGACAGGGTACAATGAGCAGTTCTTC,CASSYGTGYNEQFF
few,TRBV6-5,TRBJ2-3,TRBD1,TGTGCCAGCAGTTCGGGACAGGGAAGGACAGATACGCAGTATTTT,CASSSGQGRTDTQYF
few,TRBV12-3/TRBV12-4,TRBJ2-5,NA,TGTGCCAGCAGTATCCGCGTCCGGGAGACCCAGTACTTC,CASSIRVRETQYF
NA,TRBV20-1,TRBJ2-1,NA,TGCAGTGCTAGAGACCTATTGACCTACAATGAGCAGTTCTTC,CSARDLLTYNEQFF
NA,TRBV5-4,TRBJ1-1,NA,TGTGCCAGCAGGACCCACCAAAGTAACACTGAAGCTTTCTTT,CASRTHQSNTEAFF